Here is one T cell receptor beta chain with its context. The sample belongs to a study of blood T cell repertoires in COVID-19. Study-level information: Sites in the United States, Italy and Spain provided acute and convalescent COVID-19 samples.

Germline lookup yields CDR1 SGHVS and CDR2 FQNEAQ. This CDR3 contains 16 residues. J was trimmed by 5 bases and V by 5 bases; bases with no gene match: 9. Libraries were prepared by immunoSEQ multiplex PCR; TCRdb keeps only in-frame clonotypes and omits some of them. Of fewer than 45,000 clones detected, roughly 88% appear once; the ten largest clones hold over 1%. The clonotype originates from a woman aged 40 to 50 with acute or convalescent COVID-19. Sequencing input: peripheral blood. J is TRBJ2-5 and V is TRBV7-8; 12 bases map to TRBD2. The CDR3 DNA follows: TGTGCCAGCAGCCTGCGACTAGCGGGAGACAAGGAGACCCAGTACTTC. Its translation: CASSLRLAGDKETQYF.